This TCR beta chain was profiled in a study of cytomegalovirus exposure and HLA in healthy donors. Study at large: There were approximately 81 million unique TCRs (from HLA-typed donors) in an early data release. Overall study results and limits: Productive rates of about 87% or about 30% were seen for most TCR beta V segments in an earlier analysis. The Asian-associated ancestry cluster reportedly had fewer N-insertions than the roughly 670-donor mean in a later analysis.

Those who donated were healthy bone marrow donors. V lost 0 bases to trimming and J lost 10 bases, with 9 bases between them. The CDR3 has 12 residues. Germline V gene sequence: CDR1 MNHNY, CDR2 SVGAGI (reference sequence). Comments on this clone: Its antigen is as yet unknown.

Primers: 60 Vbeta forward and 13 Jbeta reverse. The table came from immunoSEQ multiplex PCR; TCRdb's copy has only in-frame clones and leaves some out. The data contain hundreds of thousands of clones, over 65% of them singletons. Sequenced material: PBMCs. This clonotype originated in a man between 18 and 35 years old in good health and CMV-seronegative. The chain is built from TRBV6-6 and TRBJ1-1; D possibly corresponds to TRBD1 (5 bases). In nucleotides, the CDR3 is TGTGCCAGCAGTTACTCGGGAGGGGCAGCTTTCTTT. It translates to CASSYSGGAAFF.